The subject of this entry is one TCR beta chain. Authors' methods: Counts of nucleated cells, estimated from reference gene primer amplification, were obtained. TCRdb's copy holds only in-frame clones and misses some; the assay was immunoSEQ multiplex PCR. V, J and clone size reflect that table, while D and trimming were determined from the DNA. The sample lists 35,000 to 50,000 clones; 91% were seen once. These data originate in a study of blood T cell repertoires in COVID-19. About the research overall: Nucleic acid was either cDNA or gDNA, and it came from T cells, B-cell-depleted T cells, or PBMCs.

V lost 0 bases and J lost 1, with 15 bases in between. The CDR3 length is 17 residues. Germline V CDR1 and CDR2: MGHRA, YSYEKL. Input material: peripheral blood. The receptor's source is a man aged 45 to 65 with active COVID-19. This sequence joins TRBV4-1 and TRBJ1-1; no clear D. The CDR3 sequence is CASSQESPMVSNTEAFF. Here the CDR3 DNA reads TGCGCCAGCAGCCAAGAGAGTCCCATGGTCTCGAACACTGAAGCTTTCTTT.